The 11 T cell receptor beta chains below all came from one sample that was sequenced in a study of blood T cell repertoires in COVID-19. The assay was immunoSEQ multiplex PCR, and TCRdb's table has in-frame clones only and misses some. The sample includes about 250,000 clones, 88% seen only once; the top ten take under 3.5%. Sequenced input: PBMCs or T cells enriched from blood (not recorded which). All receptors derive from a woman between 45 and 65 years old who had recovered from COVID-19.

The genes are TRBV14 and TRBJ1-5; maybe TRBD1 (6 bases). The CDR3 spans 16 residues. CDR1 and CDR2 (germline): SGHDN, FVKESK. The V end lost 4 bases, the J end lost 7 bases, and 20 bases lay between the germline ends. The CDR3 region has the DNA TGTGCCAGCAGCCCCTACGCCAGGGGCTGGGAACAGCCCCAGCATTTT. This encodes CASSPYARGWEQPQHF.

As to this clone: The junction departs from germline at one end; a sequencing error may be responsible. This chain connects TRBV7-2 to TRBJ2-5; D ambiguous. The CDR3 contains 15 residues. CDR1 is SGHTA, CDR2 FQGNSA, per germline. CDR3 residues: CASSSQPNPQESQYF. The DNA of the CDR3 is TGTGCCAGCAGCTCCCAACCTAATCCCCAAGAGAGCCAGTACTTC.

The chain recombines TRBV12-5 with TRBJ2-7; 8 positions agree with TRBD1. Trimming took 1 base from V and 4 from J; bases not matched to a gene: 6. CDR3 length equals 15 residues. The V gene's germline CDR1 is LGHNT and CDR2 FRNRAP. The CDR3 spells CASGLDYGQGYEQYF. The DNA of the CDR3 is TGTGCTAGTGGTTTGGACTACGGACAGGGATACGAGCAGTACTTC.

This clone has more than one count but fewer than ten. Mismatch with germline at one junction end may stem from a read error. This sequence joins TRBV7-7 and TRBJ2-2, with TRBD2 matching over 11 bases. CDR3 length: 17 amino acids. Germline V gene data show CDR1 as SSHAT and CDR2 as FNYEAQ (reference sequence). The CDR3 is CASSPGTSGGRTGELFF. CDR3 DNA: TGTGCTAGCAGCCCCGGGACTAGCGGAGGCAGAACCGGGGAGCTGTTTTTT.

The rearrangement uses TRBV4-1 and TRBJ2-3, with 9 positions matching TRBD1. This CDR3 spans 18 amino acids. Germline assignment: CDR1 MGHRA and CDR2 YSYEKL. V shed 1 base and J 2 bases; nucleotides not matched to a gene: 10. The chain's CDR3 is CASSQAPGQGSDTDTQYF. CDR3 in DNA: TGCGCCAGCAGCCAAGCTCCCGGACAGGGGAGTGACACAGATACGCAGTATTTT.

Here the CDR3 reads CASSSTENHSNQPQHF. In DNA, the CDR3 is TGTGCCAGCAGCAGCACAGAAAACCATAGCAATCAGCCCCAGCATTTT. The V call is TRBV7-8, the J call TRBJ1-5; D ambiguous. CDR3 length: 16 residues. Germline CDR1 reads SGHVS; CDR2 reads FQNEAQ. Trimming took 5 bases from V and 0 from J, leaving 14 bases between them.

This clone showed up just a few times. The rearrangement uses TRBV14 and TRBJ1-1; D is unclear. The CDR3 is 16 residues long. The V end was cut by 0 bases, the J end by 8 bases, with 19 bases between. Germline lookup yields CDR1 SGHDN and CDR2 FVKESK. The CDR3 DNA reads TGTGCCAGCAGCCAAGATCGGAGGCCAGCCCTAGGGGAAGCTTTCTTT. It translates to CASSQDRRPALGEAFF.

The chain couples TRBV5-6 to TRBJ2-1, with D perhaps matching TRBD2 (6 bases). Trimming took 7 bases from V and 6 from J, leaving 26 bases between them. The CDR3 covers 17 residues. Germline V gene data show CDR1 as SGHDT and CDR2 as YYEEEE. The CDR3 is CASDSSYVGRRANEQFF. The DNA for the CDR3 is TGTGCCAGCGACTCCTCCTACGTGGGCAGGAGGGCCAATGAGCAGTTCTTC.

Here the CDR3 reads CASSQRLVAGKNEQFF. CDR3 bases: TGCGCCAGCAGCCAACGGTTGGTAGCGGGCAAGAATGAGCAGTTCTTC. V is TRBV4-3 and J is TRBJ2-1; 7 nucleotides align to TRBD2. Germline trimming cut 2 bases from V and 7 bases from J; bases unmatched to any gene: 11. Germline V gives CDR1 LGHNA, CDR2 YSLEER. CDR3 length: 16 residues.

This clone has just a few counts. The chain couples TRBV7-2 to TRBJ2-1; 8 positions match TRBD2. V shed 1 base, J shed 5 bases, and the junction held 7 bases outside the gene matches. The germline V gene encodes CDR1 SGHTA and CDR2 FQGNSA. This CDR3 contains 16 residues. The CDR3, as DNA: TGTGCCAGCAGCTTAGATAGGACTAGCAGCCACAATGAGCAGTTCTTC. Protein sequence: CASSLDRTSSHNEQFF.

The J gene is TRBJ2-2, the V gene TRBV10-1; maybe TRBD1 (6 bases). The V and J ends lost 6 bases and 2 bases respectively, with 13 bases between them. The length of the CDR3 is 15 residues. CDR1 is WNHNN and CDR2 is SYGVQD in the germline V gene (reference sequence). Here the CDR3 reads CASSQGGPNTGELFF. The CDR3, as DNA: TGCGCCAGCAGCCAAGGGGGACCCAACACCGGGGAGCTGTTTTTT.